One and the same sample provided the 25 T cell receptor beta chains below, sequenced in a study of spatial heterogeneity in lung cancer. Study conclusions and caveats: In tumors, expanded intratumoral alpha and beta TCR counts tracked mutation counts.

Time point denoted: sample taken at primary tumor resection. MiXCR, applied by TCRdb to the 5' RACE reads, yields one record per CDR3 protein. The sample holds about 18,000 distinct CDR3 sequences, under 10% seen once. Their recognized antigens are unknown. The sequencing used lung tumor tissue, collected at surgery. The receptor set was obtained from a male donor with early-stage non-small cell lung cancer.

This clonotype was seen many times. This chain uses TRBV20-1 with TRBJ1-1; no reliable D call. Germline CDR1 reads DFQATT; CDR2 reads SNEGSKA (reference sequence). The ends were cut back, 5 bases at V and 7 bases at J, with 14 bases in the middle. This CDR3 comprises 12 residues. The CDR3: CSAPPWDLEAFF. CDR3 bases: TGCAGTGCTCCCCCCTGGGATCTTGAAGCTTTCTTT.

This clonotype turned up a few times. The chain is built from TRBV7-3 and TRBJ2-3; perhaps TRBD1 as D (6 bases). Trimming took 5 bases from V and 6 from J, leaving 12 bases between them. The CDR3 totals 13 residues. The germline V gene encodes CDR1 SGHTA and CDR2 FQGTGA. In DNA, the CDR3 is TGTGCCAGCAGCCGCACGAGGGGGGATACGCAGTATTTT. This codes for CASSRTRGDTQYF.

There are many counts of this clonotype. The chain combines TRBV6-5 with TRBJ1-1; 10 bases fit TRBD1. CDR3 length: 15 amino acids. Germline values: CDR1 MNHEY, CDR2 SVGAGI. V lost 0 bases and J lost 4; bases outside the gene matches: 2. The CDR3 sequence is CASSYSTGGRTEAFF. The CDR3 DNA is TGTGCCAGCAGTTACTCGACAGGGGGCCGCACTGAAGCTTTCTTT.

Only a few counts were recorded for this clonotype. The rearrangement joins TRBV5-4 to TRBJ2-3, with D maybe TRBD1 (6 bases). CDR3 length equals 15 residues. Between the trimmed V and J ends, which lost 3 bases and 5 bases, there was a span of 16 bases. Per germline, CDR1 SGHNT and CDR2 YYREEE (reference sequence). Here the CDR3 reads CASSSDRLRGDTQYF. In nucleotides, the CDR3 is TGTGCCAGCAGCTCTGACAGGCTCAGGGGAGATACGCAGTATTTT. The full variable domain, its missing parts supplied by reference TRBV5-4 and TRBJ2-3, is ETGVTQSPTHLIKTRGQQVTLRCSSQSGHNTVSWYQQALGQGPQFIFQYYREEENGRGNFPPRFSGLQFPNYSSELNVNALELDDSALYLCASSSDRLRGDTQYFGPGTRLTVL.

This clonotype appeared many times. V gene TRBV12-3 or TRBV12-4 combines with J gene TRBJ2-2; no firm D call. The CDR3 has 14 amino acids. V lost 3 bases, J lost 4 bases, and 9 bases lay in between. The CDR3: CASSLYEATGELFF. The CDR3 coding sequence is TGTGCCAGCAGTTTGTACGAAGCCACCGGGGAGCTGTTTTTT.

This clonotype came up many times. This chain links TRBV5-1 with TRBJ2-7, with 7 bases that match TRBD2. The CDR3 length is 11 residues. The J segment lost 7 bases and the V segment lost 6 bases, leaving 4 bases of the junction unmatched. CDR1 and CDR2 (germline): SGHRS, YFSETQ. CDR3 bases: TGCGCCAGCACTTCAGCGGGGGAGCAGTACTTC. Translated: CASTSAGEQYF.

Regarding this clonotype: A much larger clone lies one base from this, so it may be a read error. Here the CDR3 omits its conserved ending phenylalanine or tryptophan, so a read error is the likely source. The chain is built from TRBV7-2 and TRBJ2-5; 8 bases align to TRBD1. Per germline, CDR1 SGHTA and CDR2 FQGNSA. The CDR3 is 16 residues long. The ends lost 0 bases at V and 4 bases at J; junction bases unmatched: 7. CDR3 amino acids: CASSLAAGGGGETQYY. The CDR3 nucleotides are TGTGCCAGCAGCTTAGCGGCAGGGGGCGGAGGAGAGACCCAGTACTAC.

Many counts were recorded for this clonotype. The J gene is TRBJ2-1, the V gene TRBV20-1; D gene uncertain. V gave up 3 bases and J gave up 8 bases, with 5 bases separating them. Germline assignment: CDR1 DFQATT and CDR2 SNEGSKA (reference sequence). The CDR3 loop spans 10 amino acids. For the CDR3, the DNA is TGCAGTGCTAGGATCGATGAGCAGTTCTTC. It codes for CSARIDEQFF.

V usage is TRBV11-1 and J usage is TRBJ2-5; 7 nucleotides line up with TRBD1. The germline CDR1 and CDR2 sequences are SGHAT and FQDESV (reference sequence). V shed 4 bases, J shed 5 bases, and the junction held 13 bases outside the gene matches. The CDR3 runs 16 residues. The CDR3 bases are TGTGCCAGCAGCTCAACAGGGGTTGGGCGTTGGGAGACCCAGTACTTC. Its translation is CASSSTGVGRWETQYF. Full variable domain (outside the CDR3, taken from reference TRBV11-1 and TRBJ2-5): EAEVAQSPRYKITEKSQAVAFWCDPISGHATLYWYRQILGQGPELLVQFQDESVVDDSQLPKDRFSAERLKGVDSTLKIQPAELGDSAMYLCASSSTGVGRWETQYFGPGTRLLVL.

This clonotype was seen ten or more times. The chain is built from TRBV6-6 and TRBJ1-5, with no clear D. The CDR3 covers 16 residues. Germline V gene data show CDR1 as MNHNY and CDR2 as SVGAGI (reference sequence). Trimming stripped 4 bases from V and 0 bases from J, with 13 bases between. The chain's CDR3 is CASSSGPAGSNQPQHF. The CDR3 coding sequence is TGTGCCAGCAGTTCGGGTCCTGCGGGTAGCAATCAGCCCCAGCATTTT.

This clonotype was seen at least ten times. The V and J genes are TRBV10-1 and TRBJ2-3; the D is unclear. Between the trimmed V and J ends, which lost 0 bases and 4 bases, there was a span of 8 bases. Per the germline V gene, CDR1 is WNHNN and CDR2 is SYGVQD (reference sequence). The CDR3 covers 14 residues. DNA for the CDR3: TGCGCCAGCAGTGAGTCGAGGAAGGCAGATACGCAGTATTTT. Protein sequence: CASSESRKADTQYF.

This clonotype has a count of ten or more. This chain joins TRBV6-2 or TRBV6-3 and TRBJ2-1, with 12 bases aligning to TRBD1. This CDR3 has 14 residues. In germline, CDR1 is MNHEY, CDR2 SVGEGT. The V and J ends lost 2 bases and 11 bases, in that order; junction bases with no gene match: 4. The CDR3 nucleotides are TGTGCCAGCAGTTACGGGACAGGGGGCCAGAAGCAGTTCTTC. The encoded protein is CASSYGTGGQKQFF.

In its sample, this clonotype was seen once. Possible read error: a much larger clone is one base away. V usage is TRBV7-8 and J usage is TRBJ2-1; no clear D. There are 14 residues in the CDR3. Germline loops: CDR1 SGHVS, CDR2 FQNEAQ. The CDR3 is CASSPLFIRNKQFF. In nucleotides, the CDR3 is TGTGCCAGCAGCCCACTTTTTATCCGCAATAAGCAGTTCTTC.

The genes are TRBV27 and TRBJ1-5; 7 nucleotides agree with TRBD1. The trim removed 7 bases at V and 0 bases at J, leaving 9 bases unmatched. This CDR3 spans 16 amino acids. Per the germline V gene, CDR1 is MNHEY and CDR2 is SMNVEV (reference sequence). The CDR3 loop is CASNLDRSFSNQPQHF. In DNA, the CDR3 is TGTGCCAGCAATCTGGACAGGAGCTTTAGCAATCAGCCCCAGCATTTT.

This clonotype was counted many times. CDR3 region: CSARGTGFYNSPLHF. The CDR3 nucleotides read TGCAGTGCTAGAGGGACAGGGTTTTATAATTCACCCCTCCACTTT. The V gene is TRBV20-1, the J gene TRBJ1-6; 8 nucleotides line up with TRBD1. The CDR3 has 15 residues. The trim removed 1 base at V and 4 bases at J, leaving 3 bases unmatched. The germline gives CDR1 DFQATT, CDR2 SNEGSKA (reference sequence).

There are a few counts of this clonotype. The chain employs TRBV12-3 or TRBV12-4 and TRBJ2-3; D ambiguous. V lost 4 bases and J 1 base, leaving 6 bases between the germline ends. This CDR3 is built from 13 residues. CDR3 region: CASSSSGTDTQYF. The CDR3, as DNA: TGTGCCAGCAGTTCCAGCGGCACAGATACGCAGTATTTT.

This clonotype was counted ten times or more. V gene TRBV2 combines with J gene TRBJ2-3; possibly TRBD1 for D (5 bases). This CDR3 is 18 amino acids long. Germline CDR1 and CDR2: SNHLY and FYNNEI. The V gene lost 0 bases and the J gene lost 1 base, with 17 bases spanning the gap. DNA for the CDR3: TGTGCCAGCAGTGAAGCGGATTGGGCAGGGTATCGCACAGATACGCAGTATTTT. Translating it yields CASSEADWAGYRTDTQYF.

A remark on this clonotype: Being one base from a much bigger clone, this may be a read error. The V and J genes are TRBV5-4 and TRBJ1-1; D gene ambiguous. Trimming shortened V by 8 bases and J by 6 bases, and 17 bases separated the two germline ends. The CDR3 has 13 amino acids. In germline, CDR1 is SGHNT, CDR2 YYREEE (reference sequence). This chain's CDR3 is CARGAEREAEAFF. Here the CDR3 DNA reads TGTGCCAGAGGAGCGGAGAGGGAGGCTGAAGCTTTCTTT.

V is TRBV20-1 and J is TRBJ1-4; possible D gene TRBD1, 5 bases. Germline V CDR1 and CDR2: DFQATT, SNEGSKA (reference sequence). V was trimmed by 0 bases and J by 7 bases, leaving 15 bases between them. This CDR3 has 15 amino acids. The CDR3 region has the DNA TGCAGTGCTAGAGATCCGTCGGGGCTTGGTGAAAAACTGTTTTTT. Amino acid sequence: CSARDPSGLGEKLFF.

In its sample, this clonotype was seen many times. The rearrangement joins TRBV3-1 to TRBJ2-3; 9 positions agree with TRBD2. The germline V gene has CDR1 LGHDT and CDR2 YNNKEL (reference sequence). The length of the CDR3 is 18 residues. Unmatched junction bases numbered 13, after V lost 2 bases and J lost 4 bases. The CDR3 DNA reads as TGTGCCAGCAGCCAATCCGGCGCGGGGGGGCGTTGGGCAGATACGCAGTATTTT. Amino acids: CASSQSGAGGRWADTQYF.

This clonotype has a count of ten or more. The rearrangement uses TRBV29-1 and TRBJ1-1; D perhaps matches TRBD1 (6 bases). Per the germline V gene, CDR1 is SQVTM and CDR2 is ANQGSEA. V shed 8 bases and J shed 1 base, with 20 bases lying between them. The CDR3 is 15 amino acids. The CDR3 DNA reads as TGCAGCTTCCGGACAGCCAACATTGAGAACACTGAAGCTTTCTTT. Amino acid sequence: CSFRTANIENTEAFF.

This clonotype was detected many times. The chain combines TRBV7-8 with TRBJ2-3, with TRBD2 matching 12 bases. Trimming cost V 0 bases and J 4 bases; bases outside gene matches: 11. The CDR3 runs to 19 residues. Germline CDR1 and CDR2: SGHVS and FQNEAQ. The CDR3 DNA reads TGTGCCAGCAGCTTAGCCCGACTAGCGGGGGTAAGGCGGCCAGATACGCAGTATTTT. Translated: CASSLARLAGVRRPDTQYF.

This clonotype was counted at least ten times. The chain carries TRBV7-2 and TRBJ2-4, with D tentatively TRBD1 (6 bases). V lost 5 bases to trimming and J lost 1 base, with 12 bases between them. The CDR3 loop spans 15 amino acids. CDR1 is SGHTA and CDR2 is FQGNSA in the germline V gene. The CDR3 region is CASSRGGIAKNIQYF. The CDR3 nucleotides read TGTGCCAGCAGCCGAGGGGGAATTGCCAAAAACATTCAGTACTTC.

This clonotype has more than one count but fewer than ten. The chain has TRBV4-3 and TRBJ1-4; no firm D call. The V end was cut by 4 bases, the J end by 8 bases, with 17 bases between. CDR1 LGHNA and CDR2 YSLEER come from the germline V gene. The CDR3 consists of 15 residues. CDR3 nucleotide sequence: TGCGCCAGCAGCCTCCGAGGTGACCCTGGGGAAAAACTGTTTTTT. Amino acid sequence: CASSLRGDPGEKLFF.

In its sample, this clonotype was seen a few times. The chain links TRBV14 to TRBJ2-6; perhaps TRBD1 as D (5 bases). The CDR3 contains 15 residues. Germline lookup yields CDR1 SGHDN and CDR2 FVKESK. Trimming removed 1 base from V and 7 bases from J, with 11 bases in between. The DNA of the CDR3 is TGTGCCAGCAGCCAAGTTGTCAGGGAAGCCAACGTCCTGACTTTC. Translating gives CASSQVVREANVLTF.